This TCR beta chain is from a study of shared clonotypes between healthy human individuals. The overall study: Each donor's CD4 naive and CD4 memory cells filled three plates apiece, CD8 naive two, and CD8 memory one.

Whole-study results and caveats: The donor pool, a small one, limited the genetic and exposure-history diversity represented.

Donors were healthy HIV-negative adults without recently reported acute infections or vaccinations. The CDR3 loop spans 16 amino acids. The germline gives CDR1 KGHSH, CDR2 LQKENI. V was pared by 0 bases and J by 5 bases, with 5 bases of the junction left unmatched. In the sorted-subset replicate PCRs, around 200 ng DNA, 25,000 to 30,000 T cell genomes, was used. Clones were sequenced by immunoSEQ multiplex PCR, and TCRdb holds only the in-frame ones, with some missing. The data contain about 1.5 million clones, over 95% of them singletons. Concerning this clone: Its target is not known.

The chain employs TRBV18 and TRBJ1-4; 8 nucleotides line up with TRBD1. The clonotype was recovered from a man aged 25 to 40 in good health. Sequenced sample: naive CD4+ T cells sorted from blood. The subset: CD45RA+ positively selected. The CDR3 nucleotides are TGTGCCAGCTCACCACCAGGACAGGGTCCGAATGAAAAACTGTTTTTT. Protein: CASSPPGQGPNEKLFF.